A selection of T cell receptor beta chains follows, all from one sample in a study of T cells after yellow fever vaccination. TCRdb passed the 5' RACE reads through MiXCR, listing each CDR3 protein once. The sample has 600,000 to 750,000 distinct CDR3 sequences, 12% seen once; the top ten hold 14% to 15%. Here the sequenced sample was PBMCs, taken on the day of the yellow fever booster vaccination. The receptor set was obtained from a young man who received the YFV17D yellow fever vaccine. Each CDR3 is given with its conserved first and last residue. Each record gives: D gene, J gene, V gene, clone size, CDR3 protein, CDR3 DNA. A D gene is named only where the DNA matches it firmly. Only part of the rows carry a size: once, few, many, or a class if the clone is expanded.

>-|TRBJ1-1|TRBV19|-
CASGHVNTEAFF
TGTGCCAGCGGACATGTGAACACTGAAGCTTTCTTT
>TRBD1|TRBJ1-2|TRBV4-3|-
CASSQGATGSGYTF
TGCGCCAGCAGCCAAGGTGCGACAGGGAGTGGCTACACCTTC
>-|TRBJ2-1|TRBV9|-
CASSVGRGLSGSVSEQFF
TGTGCCAGCAGCGTAGGGAGGGGGTTATCGGGTTCGGTGAGTGAGCAGTTCTTC
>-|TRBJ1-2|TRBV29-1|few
CSVQPGQPYGYTF
TGCAGCGTCCAACCCGGACAGCCCTATGGCTACACCTTC
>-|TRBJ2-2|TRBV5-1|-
CASSLEPGSTGELFF
TGCGCCAGCAGCTTGGAACCGGGGTCTACCGGGGAGCTGTTTTTT
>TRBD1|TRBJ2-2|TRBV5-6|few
CASSPTLTGGSNTGELFF
TGTGCCAGCAGCCCAACCCTGACAGGGGGTTCGAACACCGGGGAGCTGTTTTTT
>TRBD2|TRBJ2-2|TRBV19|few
CASSAPGLAGGNTGELFF
TGTGCCAGTAGTGCTCCGGGACTAGCGGGAGGAAACACCGGGGAGCTGTTTTTT
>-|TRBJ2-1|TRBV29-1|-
CSVGQGKRNEQFF
TGCAGCGTTGGCCAGGGTAAAAGAAATGAGCAGTTCTTC
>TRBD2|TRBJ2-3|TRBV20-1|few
CSAHSGNSDTQYF
TGCAGTGCTCATAGCGGGAACTCGGATACGCAGTATTTT
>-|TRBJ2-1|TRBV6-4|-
CASSDSALSYNEQFF
TGTGCCAGCAGTGACTCGGCCCTCTCCTACAATGAGCAGTTCTTC
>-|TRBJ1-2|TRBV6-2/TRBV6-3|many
CASSYLSGTTNYGYTF
TGTGCCAGCAGTTATTTGTCGGGCACTACTAACTATGGCTACACCTTC
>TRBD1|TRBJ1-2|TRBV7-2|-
CASSFPGQGATYYGYTF
TGTGCCAGCAGCTTCCCGGGACAGGGGGCAACCTACTATGGCTACACCTTC
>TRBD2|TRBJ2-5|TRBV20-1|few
CSAPGGSGRTETQYF
TGCAGTGCTCCGGGGGGTAGCGGGAGAACGGAGACCCAGTACTTC
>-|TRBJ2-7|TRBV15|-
CATSPPGSRYEQYF
TGTGCCACCAGCCCACCCGGGTCCCGCTACGAGCAGTACTTC
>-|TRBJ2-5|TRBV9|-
CASSVAGIGETQYF
TGTGCCAGCAGCGTAGCTGGGATTGGAGAGACCCAGTACTTC
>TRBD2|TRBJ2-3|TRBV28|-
CATTEPETSRRLTDTQYF
TGTGCCACCACGGAGCCCGAGACTAGCAGAAGACTCACAGATACGCAGTATTTT
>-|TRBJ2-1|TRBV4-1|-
CASSQDESGYEQFF
TGCGCCAGCAGCCAAGATGAGAGCGGGTATGAGCAGTTCTTC
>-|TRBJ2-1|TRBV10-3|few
CAISAGPPSNEQFF
TGTGCCATCAGTGCTGGACCACCTTCCAATGAGCAGTTCTTC
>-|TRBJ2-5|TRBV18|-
CASSNNGETQYF
TGTGCCAGCTCAAACAACGGAGAGACCCAGTACTTC
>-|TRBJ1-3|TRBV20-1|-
CSAPGGNTIYF
TGCAGTGCTCCGGGGGGGAACACCATATATTTT
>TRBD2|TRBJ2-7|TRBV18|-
CASSPGEGSEQYF
TGTGCCAGCTCACCCGGGGAGGGTTCCGAGCAGTACTTC
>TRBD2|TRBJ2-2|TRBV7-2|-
CASSLGLAGLNTGELFF
TGTGCCAGCAGCTTGGGACTAGCGGGCTTGAACACCGGGGAGCTGTTTTTT
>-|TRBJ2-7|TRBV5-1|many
CASSLVLSKGYQAYEQYF
TGCGCCAGCAGCTTGGTCTTGTCAAAAGGGTATCAGGCCTACGAGCAGTACTTC
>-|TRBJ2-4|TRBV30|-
CASSGRSGIQYF
TGTGCCTCTTCGGGACGGAGTGGCATTCAGTACTTC
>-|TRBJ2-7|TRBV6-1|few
CASSDSLSSYEQYF
TGTGCCAGCAGCGACAGCCTCTCCTCCTACGAGCAGTACTTC
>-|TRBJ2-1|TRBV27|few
CASSFDFLYNEQFF
TGTGCCAGCAGTTTCGACTTCCTTTACAATGAGCAGTTCTTC
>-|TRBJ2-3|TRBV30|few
CAWSVLRTDTQYF
TGTGCCTGGAGTGTACTCCGCACAGATACGCAGTATTTT
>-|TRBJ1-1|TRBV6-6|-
CASSDRGAFF
TGTGCCAGCAGTGACCGAGGAGCTTTCTTT
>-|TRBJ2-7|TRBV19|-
CASRSSGPNEQYF
TGTGCCAGTAGGAGCTCAGGGCCCAACGAGCAGTACTTC
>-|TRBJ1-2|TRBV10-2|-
CASSKGDYGYTF
TGCGCCAGCAGTAAAGGGGACTATGGCTACACCTTC
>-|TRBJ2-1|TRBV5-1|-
CASSQPPLEQFF
TGCGCCAGCAGCCAGCCCCCGTTGGAGCAGTTCTTC
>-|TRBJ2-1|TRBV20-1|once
CSAGRILSYNEQFF
TGCAGTGCCGGGCGGATCTTGTCCTACAATGAGCAGTTCTTC
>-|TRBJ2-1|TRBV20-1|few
CSARVGGKNNEQFF
TGCAGTGCTAGAGTAGGGGGTAAGAACAATGAGCAGTTCTTC
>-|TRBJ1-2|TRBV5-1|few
CASSLVPDYGYTF
TGCGCCAGCAGCTTGGTGCCCGACTATGGCTACACCTTC
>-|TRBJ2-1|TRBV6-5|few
CASSYGGLNEQFF
TGTGCCAGCAGTTACGGCGGGCTCAATGAGCAGTTCTTC
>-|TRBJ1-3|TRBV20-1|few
CSAGKGNTIYF
TGCAGTGCGGGCAAAGGAAACACCATATATTTT
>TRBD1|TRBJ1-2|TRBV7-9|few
CASSAVDRVGYTF
TGTGCCAGCAGCGCAGTCGACAGGGTTGGCTACACCTTC
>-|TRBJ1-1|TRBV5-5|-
CASSLVRVNTEAFF
TGTGCCAGCAGCTTGGTCAGGGTGAACACTGAAGCTTTCTTT
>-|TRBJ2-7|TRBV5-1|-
CASSSQGLGEQYF
TGCGCCAGCAGCTCACAAGGCCTCGGCGAGCAGTACTTC
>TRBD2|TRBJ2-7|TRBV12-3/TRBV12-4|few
CASSFVSSGSYEQYF
TGTGCCAGCAGTTTCGTGAGTAGCGGGAGTTACGAGCAGTACTTC
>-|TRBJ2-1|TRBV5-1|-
CASKQRERHEQFF
TGCGCCAGCAAGCAACGGGAGAGGCATGAGCAGTTCTTC
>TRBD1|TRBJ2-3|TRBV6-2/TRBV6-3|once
CASSSPMVTGATDTQYF
TGTGCCAGCAGTTCCCCGATGGTGACAGGGGCCACAGATACGCAGTATTTT
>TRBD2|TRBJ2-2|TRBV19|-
CASSTNLILAGANTGELFF
TGTGCCAGTAGTACCAACCTCATACTAGCGGGGGCGAACACCGGGGAGCTGTTTTTT
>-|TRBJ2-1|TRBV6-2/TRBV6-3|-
CASRPRPGGNEQFF
TGTGCCAGCAGACCCCGTCCCGGGGGAAATGAGCAGTTCTTC
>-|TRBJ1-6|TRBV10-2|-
CASSEFKGSSPLHF
TGCGCCAGCAGTGAGTTCAAGGGAAGTTCACCCCTCCACTTT
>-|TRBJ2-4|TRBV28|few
CASGLGSWNIQYF
TGTGCCAGCGGCCTTGGGTCCTGGAACATTCAGTACTTC
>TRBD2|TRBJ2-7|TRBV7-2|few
CASSSRTSGKIGEQYF
TGTGCCAGCAGCTCCCGGACTAGCGGGAAGATTGGCGAGCAGTACTTC
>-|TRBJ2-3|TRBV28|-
CASSLSFTDTQYF
TGTGCCAGCAGTTTAAGTTTCACAGATACGCAGTATTTT
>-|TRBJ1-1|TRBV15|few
CATSRDRNTEAFF
TGTGCCACCAGCAGAGATAGGAACACTGAAGCTTTCTTT
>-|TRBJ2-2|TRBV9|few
CASSHPLYSSAINTGELFF
TGTGCCAGCAGCCACCCCCTTTACTCTAGCGCGATAAACACCGGGGAGCTGTTTTTT
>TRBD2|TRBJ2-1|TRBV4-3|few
CASSQGGLAGYYNEQFF
TGCGCCAGCAGCCAGGGGGGACTAGCGGGATACTACAATGAGCAGTTCTTC
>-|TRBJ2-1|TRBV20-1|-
CSASGYLYYNEQFF
TGCAGTGCTAGCGGGTATCTATACTACAATGAGCAGTTCTTC
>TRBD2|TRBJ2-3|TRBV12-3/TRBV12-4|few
CASTQRSGIDTQYF
TGTGCCAGCACTCAAAGGAGCGGGATTGATACGCAGTATTTT
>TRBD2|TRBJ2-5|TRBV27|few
CASRPAGGETQYF
TGTGCCAGCAGGCCAGCGGGAGGAGAGACCCAGTACTTC
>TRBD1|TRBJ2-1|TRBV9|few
CASSDRQGLNEQFF
TGTGCCAGCAGCGACCGACAGGGGCTAAATGAGCAGTTCTTC
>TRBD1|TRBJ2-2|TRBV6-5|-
CASSRGQGGRGKTGELFF
TGTGCCAGCAGTCGCGGACAGGGGGGCAGGGGGAAGACCGGGGAGCTGTTTTTT
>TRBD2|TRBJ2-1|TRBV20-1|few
CSARAGAGGGFF
TGCAGTGCTAGAGCCGGGGCGGGAGGGGGGTTCTTC
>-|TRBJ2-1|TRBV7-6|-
CASSLARSIPYNEQFF
TGTGCCAGCAGCTTAGCGCGGTCAATCCCCTACAATGAGCAGTTCTTC
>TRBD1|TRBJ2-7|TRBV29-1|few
CSVPGQGDNEQYF
TGCAGCGTTCCGGGACAGGGAGACAACGAGCAGTACTTC